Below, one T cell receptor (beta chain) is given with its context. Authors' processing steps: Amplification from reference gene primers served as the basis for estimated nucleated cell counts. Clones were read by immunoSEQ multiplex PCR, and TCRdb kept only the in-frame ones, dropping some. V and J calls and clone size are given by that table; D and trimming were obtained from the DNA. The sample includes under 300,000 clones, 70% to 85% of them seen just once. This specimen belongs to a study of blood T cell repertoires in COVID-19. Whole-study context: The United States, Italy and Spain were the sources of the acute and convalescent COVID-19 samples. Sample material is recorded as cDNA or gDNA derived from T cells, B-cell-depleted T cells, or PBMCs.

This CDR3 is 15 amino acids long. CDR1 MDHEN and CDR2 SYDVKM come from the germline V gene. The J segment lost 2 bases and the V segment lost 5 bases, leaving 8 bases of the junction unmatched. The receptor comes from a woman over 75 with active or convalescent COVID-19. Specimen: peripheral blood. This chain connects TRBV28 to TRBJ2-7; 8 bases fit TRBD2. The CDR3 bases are TGTGCCAGCAGTCCTCCCGGGACTAGAGCCTACGAGCAGTACTTC. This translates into CASSPPGTRAYEQYF.